The sample holds a few counts of the clone carrying this T cell receptor (beta chain). This record belongs to a study of blood T cell repertoires in COVID-19. The CDR3 loop spans 18 amino acids. CDR1 is LGHDT and CDR2 is YNNKEL in the germline V gene (reference sequence). Trimming at V came to 4 bases and at J to 1 base, leaving 13 bases not matched to a gene. Generated by immunoSEQ multiplex PCR, the TCRdb table keeps only in-frame clones and is missing some. The table includes about 180,000 clones, about 88% detected once. The TCR sequence derives from a woman in her 30s with active or convalescent COVID-19. The chain combines TRBV3-1 (or the pseudogene TRBV3-2) with TRBJ1-1, with 9 bases aligning to TRBD1. The specimen was peripheral blood. CDR3 sequence (DNA): TGTGCCAGCAGCCGAGGAACCGGGACAGGGCGGGGGAACACTGAAGCTTTCTTT. It is translated as CASSRGTGTGRGNTEAFF.